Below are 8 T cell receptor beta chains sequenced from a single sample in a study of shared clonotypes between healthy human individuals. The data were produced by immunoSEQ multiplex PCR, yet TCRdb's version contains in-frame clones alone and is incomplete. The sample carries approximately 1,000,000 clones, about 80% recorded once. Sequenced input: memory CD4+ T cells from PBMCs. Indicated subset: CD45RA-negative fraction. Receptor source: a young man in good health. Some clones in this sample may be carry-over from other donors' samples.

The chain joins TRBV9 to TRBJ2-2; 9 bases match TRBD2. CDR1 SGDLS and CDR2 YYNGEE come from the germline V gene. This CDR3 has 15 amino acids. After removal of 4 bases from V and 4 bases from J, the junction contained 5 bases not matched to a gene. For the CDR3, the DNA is TGTGCCAGCAGCCCCATAGCGGGGGTCACCGGGGAGCTGTTTTTT. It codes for CASSPIAGVTGELFF.

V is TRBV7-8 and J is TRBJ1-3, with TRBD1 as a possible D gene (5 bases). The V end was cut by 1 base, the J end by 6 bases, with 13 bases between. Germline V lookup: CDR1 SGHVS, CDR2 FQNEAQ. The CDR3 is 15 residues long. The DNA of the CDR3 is TGTGCCAGCAGCTTAGGGGGCCCTAGGGAAAACACCATATATTTT. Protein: CASSLGGPRENTIYF.

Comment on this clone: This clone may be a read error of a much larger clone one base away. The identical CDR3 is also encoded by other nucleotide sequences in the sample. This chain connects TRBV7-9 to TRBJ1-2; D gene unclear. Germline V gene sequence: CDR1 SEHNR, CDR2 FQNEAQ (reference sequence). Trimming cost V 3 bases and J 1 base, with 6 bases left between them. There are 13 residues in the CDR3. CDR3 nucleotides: TGTGCCAGCAGCTTGCAGAGTAACTATGGCTACACCTTC. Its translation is CASSLQSNYGYTF.

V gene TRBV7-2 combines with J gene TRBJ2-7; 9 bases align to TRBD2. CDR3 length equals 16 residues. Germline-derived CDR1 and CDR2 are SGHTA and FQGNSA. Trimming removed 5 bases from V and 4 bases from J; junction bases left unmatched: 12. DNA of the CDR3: TGTGCCAGCAGCGCGTCCCCCTCTAGCGGGAAGTACGAGCAGTACTTC. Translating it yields CASSASPSSGKYEQYF. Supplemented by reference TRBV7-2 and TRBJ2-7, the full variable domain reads GAGVSQSPSNKVTEKGKDVELRCDPISGHTALYWYRQSLGQGLEFLIYFQGNSAPDKSGLPSDRFSAERTGGSVSTLTIQRTQQEDSAVYLCASSASPSSGKYEQYFGPGTRLTVT.

In DNA, the CDR3 is TGTGCCAGCAGTGAGGGTATTAGGGGGGAGCAGTTCTTC. Protein product: CASSEGIRGEQFF. The rearrangement uses TRBV2 and TRBJ2-1; possibly TRBD1 for D (6 bases). Trimming cost V 3 bases and J 10 bases, with 13 bases left between them. CDR1 and CDR2 (germline): SNHLY, FYNNEI. The CDR3 has 13 residues.

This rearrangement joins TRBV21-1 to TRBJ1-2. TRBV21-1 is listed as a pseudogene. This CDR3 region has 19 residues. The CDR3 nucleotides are TGTGCCAGCAGCAAAGTGGAAGGGCTATTATACGCAGCTAACTATGGCTACACCTTC. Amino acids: CASSKVEGLLYAANYGYTF.

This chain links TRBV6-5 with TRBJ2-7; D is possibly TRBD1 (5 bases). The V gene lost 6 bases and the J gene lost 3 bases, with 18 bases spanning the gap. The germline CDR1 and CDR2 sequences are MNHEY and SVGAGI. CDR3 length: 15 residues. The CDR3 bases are TGTGCCAGCAGCCGCAACCCGACAGAGCTCTACGAGCAGTACTTC. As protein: CASSRNPTELYEQYF.

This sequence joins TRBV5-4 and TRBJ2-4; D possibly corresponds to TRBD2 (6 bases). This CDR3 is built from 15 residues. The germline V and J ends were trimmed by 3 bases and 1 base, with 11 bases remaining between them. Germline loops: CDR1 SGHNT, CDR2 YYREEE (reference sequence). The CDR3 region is CASSSGDLAKNIQYF. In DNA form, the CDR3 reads TGTGCCAGCAGCTCGGGGGACTTGGCCAAAAACATTCAGTACTTC.